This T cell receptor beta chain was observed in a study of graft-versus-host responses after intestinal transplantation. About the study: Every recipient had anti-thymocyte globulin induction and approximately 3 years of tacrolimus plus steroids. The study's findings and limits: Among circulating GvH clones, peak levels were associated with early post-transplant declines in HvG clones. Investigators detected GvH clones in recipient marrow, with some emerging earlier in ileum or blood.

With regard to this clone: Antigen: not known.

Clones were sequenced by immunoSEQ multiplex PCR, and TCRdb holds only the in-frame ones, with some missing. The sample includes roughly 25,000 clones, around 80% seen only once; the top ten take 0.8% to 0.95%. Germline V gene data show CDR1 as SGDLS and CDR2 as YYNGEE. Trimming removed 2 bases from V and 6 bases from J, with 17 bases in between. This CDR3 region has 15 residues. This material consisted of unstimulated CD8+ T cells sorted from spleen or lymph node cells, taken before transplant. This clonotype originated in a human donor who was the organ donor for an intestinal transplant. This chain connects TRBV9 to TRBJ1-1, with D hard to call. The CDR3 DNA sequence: TGTGCCAGCAGCGTTGCGGCGAGCCCCAGGCCTGAAGCTTTCTTT. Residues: CASSVAASPRPEAFF.